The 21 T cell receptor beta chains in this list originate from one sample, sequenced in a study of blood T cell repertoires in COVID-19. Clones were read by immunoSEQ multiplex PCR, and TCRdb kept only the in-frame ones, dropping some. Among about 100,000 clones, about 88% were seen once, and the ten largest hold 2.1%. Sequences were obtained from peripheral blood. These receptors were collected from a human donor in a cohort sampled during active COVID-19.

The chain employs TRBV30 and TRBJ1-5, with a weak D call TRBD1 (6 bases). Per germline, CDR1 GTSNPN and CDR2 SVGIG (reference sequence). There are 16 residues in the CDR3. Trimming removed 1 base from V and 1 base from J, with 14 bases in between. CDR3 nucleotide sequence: TGTGCCTGGAGTGCTTCGGGGGGCTACAGCAATCAGCCCCAGCATTTT. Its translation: CAWSASGGYSNQPQHF.

CDR3 amino acids: CASSQERGRGTIRNEQFF. CDR3 sequence (DNA): TGTGCCAGCAGCCAAGAACGCGGCAGGGGCACCATACGCAATGAGCAGTTCTTC. The chain carries TRBV14 and TRBJ2-1, with TRBD1 as a possible D gene (6 bases). The CDR3 covers 18 residues. Trimming left V 0 bases short and J 6 bases short, with 21 bases between. CDR1 is SGHDN and CDR2 is FVKESK in the germline V gene.

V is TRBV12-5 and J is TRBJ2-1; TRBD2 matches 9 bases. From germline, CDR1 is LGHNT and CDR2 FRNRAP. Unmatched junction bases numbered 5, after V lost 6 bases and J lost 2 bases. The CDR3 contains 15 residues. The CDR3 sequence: CASGLGTSPYNEQFF. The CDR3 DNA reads TGTGCTAGTGGCCTCGGGACTAGCCCCTACAATGAGCAGTTCTTC. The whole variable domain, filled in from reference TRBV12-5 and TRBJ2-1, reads DARVTQTPRHKVTEMGQEVTMRCQPILGHNTVFWYRQTMMQGLELLAYFRNRAPLDDSGMPKDRFSAEMPDATLATLKIQPSEPRDSAVYFCASGLGTSPYNEQFFGPGTRLTVL.

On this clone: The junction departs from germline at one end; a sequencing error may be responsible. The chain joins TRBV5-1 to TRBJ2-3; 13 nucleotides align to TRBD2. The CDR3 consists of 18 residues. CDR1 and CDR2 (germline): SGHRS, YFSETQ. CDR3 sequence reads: CARSNGTSGAAGTDTQYF. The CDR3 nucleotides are TGCGCCCGCAGCAACGGGACTAGCGGGGCCGCCGGCACAGATACGCAGTATTTT.

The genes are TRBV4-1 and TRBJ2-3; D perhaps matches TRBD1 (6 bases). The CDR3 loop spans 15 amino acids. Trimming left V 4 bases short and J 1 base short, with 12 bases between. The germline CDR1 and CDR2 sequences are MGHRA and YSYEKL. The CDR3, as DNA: TGCGCCAGCAGCCGAACAGGGACCGGCACAGATACGCAGTATTTT. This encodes CASSRTGTGTDTQYF.

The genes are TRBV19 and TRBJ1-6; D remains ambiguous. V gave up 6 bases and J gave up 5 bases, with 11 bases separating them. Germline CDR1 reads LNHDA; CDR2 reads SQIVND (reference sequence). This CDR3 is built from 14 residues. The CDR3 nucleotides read TGTGCCAGTAGGAGCGCGGTAGATAATTCACCCCTCCACTTT. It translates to CASRSAVDNSPLHF.

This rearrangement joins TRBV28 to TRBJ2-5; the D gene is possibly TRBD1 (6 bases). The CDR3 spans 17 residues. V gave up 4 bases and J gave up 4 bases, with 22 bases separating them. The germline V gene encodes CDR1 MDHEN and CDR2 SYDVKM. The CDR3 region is CASSSTWGQPLRETQYF. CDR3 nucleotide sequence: TGTGCCAGCAGTTCTACCTGGGGGCAGCCGCTCAGAGAGACCCAGTACTTC.

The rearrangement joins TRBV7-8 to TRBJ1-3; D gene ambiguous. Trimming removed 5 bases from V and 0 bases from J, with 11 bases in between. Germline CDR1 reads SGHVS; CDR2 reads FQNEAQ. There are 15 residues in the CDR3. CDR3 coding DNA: TGTGCCAGCAGCCCAAATGACTACTCTGGAAACACCATATATTTT. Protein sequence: CASSPNDYSGNTIYF.

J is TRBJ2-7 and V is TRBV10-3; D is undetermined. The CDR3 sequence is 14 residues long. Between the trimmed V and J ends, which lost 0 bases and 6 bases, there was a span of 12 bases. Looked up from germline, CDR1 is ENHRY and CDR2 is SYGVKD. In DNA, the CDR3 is TGTGCCATCAGTGAGTCACTCGGAGCGCTCGAGCAGTACTTC. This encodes CAISESLGALEQYF.

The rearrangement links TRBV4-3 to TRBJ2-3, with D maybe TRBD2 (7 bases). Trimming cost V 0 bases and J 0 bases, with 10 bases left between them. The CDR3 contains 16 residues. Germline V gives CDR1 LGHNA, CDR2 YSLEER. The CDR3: CASSQEGGASTDTQYF. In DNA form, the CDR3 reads TGCGCCAGCAGCCAAGAAGGGGGGGCTAGCACAGATACGCAGTATTTT.

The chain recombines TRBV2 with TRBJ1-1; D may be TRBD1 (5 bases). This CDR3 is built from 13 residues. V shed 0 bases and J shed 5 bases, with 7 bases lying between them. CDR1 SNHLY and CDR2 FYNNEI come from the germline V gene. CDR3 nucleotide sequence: TGTGCCAGCAGTGAAGCAAAGGGGACTGAAGCTTTCTTT. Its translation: CASSEAKGTEAFF. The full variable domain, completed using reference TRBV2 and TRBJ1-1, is EPEVTQTPSHQVTQMGQEVILRCVPISNHLYFYWYRQILGQKVEFLVSFYNNEISEKSEIFDDQFSVERPDGSNFTLKIRSTKLEDSAMYFCASSEAKGTEAFFGQGTRLTVV.

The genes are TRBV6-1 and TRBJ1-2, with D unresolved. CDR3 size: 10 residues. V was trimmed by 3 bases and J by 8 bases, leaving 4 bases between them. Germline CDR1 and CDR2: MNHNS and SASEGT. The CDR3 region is CASSDIGYTF. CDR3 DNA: TGTGCCAGCAGTGATATAGGCTACACCTTC.

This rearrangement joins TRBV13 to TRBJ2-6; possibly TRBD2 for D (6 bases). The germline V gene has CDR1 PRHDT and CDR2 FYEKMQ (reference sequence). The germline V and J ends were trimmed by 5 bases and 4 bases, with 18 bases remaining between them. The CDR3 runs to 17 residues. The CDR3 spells CASSRRFRELGANVLTF. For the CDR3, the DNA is TGTGCCAGCAGCCGCCGATTTCGGGAGCTAGGGGCCAACGTCCTGACTTTC.

CDR3 in amino acids: CASSRGLQNTGELFF. The CDR3 DNA is TGTGCCAGCAGTAGGGGACTTCAGAACACCGGGGAGCTGTTTTTT. This chain joins TRBV11-2 and TRBJ2-2; D might be TRBD2 (6 bases). V shed 6 bases and J shed 1 base, with 12 bases lying between them. Germline lookup yields CDR1 SGHAT and CDR2 FQNNGV. CDR3 length: 15 residues.

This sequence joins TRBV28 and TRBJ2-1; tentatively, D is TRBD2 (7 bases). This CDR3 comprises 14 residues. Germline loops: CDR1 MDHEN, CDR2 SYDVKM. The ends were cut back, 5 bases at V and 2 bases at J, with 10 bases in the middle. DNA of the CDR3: TGTGCCAGCAGTCTGGGGGGGCCCTACAATGAGCAGTTCTTC. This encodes CASSLGGPYNEQFF.

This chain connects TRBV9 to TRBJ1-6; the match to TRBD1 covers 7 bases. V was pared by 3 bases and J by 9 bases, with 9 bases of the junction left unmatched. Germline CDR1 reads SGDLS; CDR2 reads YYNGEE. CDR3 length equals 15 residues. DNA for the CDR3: TGTGCCAGCAGCGCCGCTCAGGGGGAAGGTTCACCCCTCCACTTT. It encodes CASSAAQGEGSPLHF.

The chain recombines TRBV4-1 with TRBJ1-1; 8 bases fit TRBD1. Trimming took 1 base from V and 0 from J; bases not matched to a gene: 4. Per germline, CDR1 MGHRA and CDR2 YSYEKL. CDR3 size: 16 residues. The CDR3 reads CASSQGQGPMNTEAFF. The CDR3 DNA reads TGCGCCAGCAGCCAAGGACAGGGGCCCATGAACACTGAAGCTTTCTTT.

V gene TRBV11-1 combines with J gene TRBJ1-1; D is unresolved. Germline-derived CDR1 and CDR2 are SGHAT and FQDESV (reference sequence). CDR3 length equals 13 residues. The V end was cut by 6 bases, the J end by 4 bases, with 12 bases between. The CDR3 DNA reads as TGTGCCAGCAGGTCTTACTCGGGCACTGAAGCTTTCTTT. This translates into CASRSYSGTEAFF.

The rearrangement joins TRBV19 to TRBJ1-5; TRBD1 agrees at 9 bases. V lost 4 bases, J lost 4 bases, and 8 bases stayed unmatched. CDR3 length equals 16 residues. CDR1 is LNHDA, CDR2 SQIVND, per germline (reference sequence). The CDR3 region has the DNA TGTGCCAGTAGTAAATGGGGGGGGACAGGGAATCAGCCCCAGCATTTT. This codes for CASSKWGGTGNQPQHF.

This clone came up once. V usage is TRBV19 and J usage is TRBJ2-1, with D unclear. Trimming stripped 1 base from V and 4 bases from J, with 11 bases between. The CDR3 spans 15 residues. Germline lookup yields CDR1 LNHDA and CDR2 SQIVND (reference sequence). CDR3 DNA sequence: TGTGCCAGTAGTATAGCTGAGACTGCTTACAATGAGCAGTTCTTC. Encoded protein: CASSIAETAYNEQFF.

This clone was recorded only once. CDR3 in DNA: TGTGCCAGCAGGAGAAGGACAGGACACTACGAGCAGTACTTC. The encoded protein is CASRRRTGHYEQYF. The chain is built from TRBV28 and TRBJ2-7, with 7 bases fitting TRBD1. The J segment lost 3 bases and the V segment lost 6 bases, leaving 8 bases of the junction unmatched. CDR1 is MDHEN and CDR2 is SYDVKM in the germline V gene. This CDR3 has 14 residues.